The 20 T cell receptor beta chains reported below all come from one sample, sequenced in a study of CD8+ T cells in alopecia areata. Reverse transcribed after extraction, RNA yielded cDNA as the sequencing template. Data came from immunoSEQ multiplex PCR; TCRdb stores just in-frame clones and leaves some out. The sample comprises a few hundred thousand clones, 67% of which are singletons, and approximately 1.2% rests with the top ten. The source was CD4+ T cells sorted from blood, collected at week 0. These receptors originate from a human donor with alopecia areata.

Note on this clone: Other DNA sequences within the sample encode an identical CDR3. The V and J genes are TRBV29-1 and TRBJ2-7; D is uncertain. Germline V lookup: CDR1 SQVTM, CDR2 ANQGSEA. The CDR3 contains 11 residues. Trimming shortened V by 4 bases and J by 2 bases, and 6 bases separated the two germline ends. The chain's CDR3 is CSVGLAYEQYF. CDR3 DNA: TGCAGCGTTGGTTTGGCCTACGAGCAGTACTTC.

V and J are TRBV10-3 and TRBJ2-1; 12 bases fit TRBD1. Germline loops: CDR1 ENHRY, CDR2 SYGVKD. Germline trimming cut 11 bases from V and 7 bases from J; bases unmatched to any gene: 12. This CDR3 is built from 15 residues. In DNA form, the CDR3 reads TGTGCCGCAAAATCCCCGGGACAGGGGGCTAATGAGCAGTTCTTC. Protein: CAAKSPGQGANEQFF.

This chain connects TRBV9 to TRBJ1-5; 9 bases line up with TRBD1. This CDR3 comprises 13 residues. In germline, CDR1 is SGDLS, CDR2 YYNGEE. J was trimmed by 7 bases and V by 3 bases; bases with no gene match: 2. DNA for the CDR3: TGTGCCAGCAGCGGGACAGGGGACCAGCCCCAGCATTTT. This gives the protein CASSGTGDQPQHF. The complete variable domain, with remaining parts taken from reference TRBV9 and TRBJ1-5, reads DSGVTQTPKHLITATGQRVTLRCSPRSGDLSVYWYQQSLDQGLQFLIQYYNGEERAKGNILERFSAQQFPDLHSELNLSSLELGDSALYFCASSGTGDQPQHFGDGTRLSIL.

The chain is built from TRBV7-2 and TRBJ2-1, with 8 positions matching TRBD2. The junction had 8 bases not matched to a gene; V was cut back by 5 bases and J by 5 bases. Per the germline V gene, CDR1 is SGHTA and CDR2 is FQGNSA. The CDR3 loop spans 15 amino acids. CDR3 DNA: TGTGCCAGCAGCCCCCGGCTAGCGGGTGACAATGAGCAGTTCTTC. Translating gives CASSPRLAGDNEQFF.

The genes are TRBV2 and TRBJ2-6; D is ambiguous. Trimming took off 9 bases at V and 1 base at J, with 7 bases between the two ends. This CDR3 region has 13 residues. Germline V gene lookup returns CDR1 SNHLY and CDR2 FYNNEI. The CDR3 nucleotides are TGTGCCAGTGGGGTTTCTGGGGCCAACGTCCTGACTTTC. This codes for CASGVSGANVLTF.

In DNA form, the CDR3 reads TGCGCCAGCAGCTCGGGGAACACCGGGGAGCTGTTTTTT. Its protein product is CASSSGNTGELFF. The chain links TRBV5-1 to TRBJ2-2, with D uncertain. CDR1 SGHRS and CDR2 YFSETQ come from the germline V gene. The V gene lost 3 bases and the J gene lost 1 base, with 4 bases spanning the gap. The CDR3 spans 13 residues.

The chain is built from TRBV19 and TRBJ2-5, with 11 bases fitting TRBD2. The CDR3 length is 14 residues. CDR1 LNHDA and CDR2 SQIVND come from the germline V gene (reference sequence). V lost 5 bases, J lost 4 bases, and 3 bases stayed unmatched. The CDR3 region is CASSVTSGAETQYF. CDR3 sequence (DNA): TGTGCCAGTAGTGTGACTAGCGGGGCAGAGACCCAGTACTTC.

The J gene is TRBJ1-1, the V gene TRBV4-1; unclear D gene. V lost 1 base and J 1 base, leaving 7 bases between the germline ends. CDR1 and CDR2 (germline): MGHRA, YSYEKL. This CDR3 region has 14 residues. Written as DNA, the CDR3 is TGCGCCAGCAGCCAAGCCATAGGGAACACTGAAGCTTTCTTT. This sequence encodes CASSQAIGNTEAFF.

The sample holds one count of this clone. The V and J genes are TRBV18 and TRBJ2-4, with 12 bases identical to TRBD1. Germline values: CDR1 KGHSH, CDR2 LQKENI. Germline trimming cut 4 bases from V and 13 bases from J; bases unmatched to any gene: 11. The CDR3 totals 15 residues. In DNA form, the CDR3 reads TGTGCCAGCTCACTTCCGGGACAGGGGGCGCAGGGACAGTACTTC. This sequence encodes CASSLPGQGAQGQYF.

This clone was seen only a few times. The chain has TRBV4-2 and TRBJ1-5; the D is unclear. Germline V gene data show CDR1 as LGHNA and CDR2 as YNFKEQ. There are 17 residues in the CDR3. V lost 1 base and J lost 0, with 13 bases in between. CDR3 sequence (DNA): TGTGCCAGCAGCCAAGCTCAAACTACGGGTAGCAATCAGCCCCAGCATTTT. This gives the protein CASSQAQTTGSNQPQHF.

The rearrangement uses TRBV5-4 and TRBJ2-5; 9 bases fit TRBD2. V trimming: 1 base; J trimming: 5 bases; junction bases outside the gene matches: 12. This CDR3 comprises 17 residues. Germline values: CDR1 SGHNT, CDR2 YYREEE (reference sequence). CDR3 sequence: CASSLLGSGGLMETQYF. The CDR3 nucleotides are TGTGCCAGCAGCTTGTTGGGTAGCGGGGGATTAATGGAGACCCAGTACTTC.

The chain is built from TRBV7-9 and TRBJ1-6; D call uncertain. V was shortened by 5 bases and J by 7 bases, with 9 bases between the two germline ends. The CDR3 consists of 13 residues. Germline loops: CDR1 SEHNR, CDR2 FQNEAQ (reference sequence). CDR3 sequence reads: CASSPDNNSPLHF. The CDR3, as DNA: TGTGCCAGCAGCCCCGATAACAATTCACCCCTCCACTTT. The entire variable domain, with the rest obtained from reference TRBV7-9 and TRBJ1-6, is as follows: DTGVSQNPRHKITKRGQNVTFRCDPISEHNRLYWYRQTLGQGPEFLTYFQNEAQLEKSRLLSDRFSAERPKGSFSTLEIQRTEQGDSAMYLCASSPDNNSPLHFGNGTRLTVT.

The chain joins TRBV29-1 to TRBJ1-1; a possible D gene is TRBD1 (5 bases). CDR3 length: 12 residues. Trimming took 6 bases from V and 6 from J, leaving 14 bases between them. The germline CDR1 and CDR2 sequences are SQVTM and ANQGSEA. CDR3 loop: CSVDGGFPEAFF. Here the CDR3 DNA reads TGCAGCGTAGACGGGGGGTTCCCTGAAGCTTTCTTT.

This sequence joins TRBV19 and TRBJ2-1; D gene uncertain. Trimming pared 5 bases from V and 3 bases from J, leaving 5 bases between. Looked up from germline, CDR1 is LNHDA and CDR2 is SQIVND (reference sequence). This CDR3 comprises 12 residues. DNA of the CDR3: TGTGCCAGTAGTCCCGACTACAATGAGCAGTTCTTC. Protein sequence: CASSPDYNEQFF.

V and J are TRBV27 and TRBJ1-2; TRBD1 matches 8 bases. Germline lookup yields CDR1 MNHEY and CDR2 SMNVEV (reference sequence). This CDR3 has 15 residues. The V and J ends lost 8 bases and 4 bases, in that order; junction bases with no gene match: 12. CDR3 nucleotides: TGTGCCAGCGGGACCGGACAGGGTAGGAGCTATGGCTACACCTTC. It translates to CASGTGQGRSYGYTF.

Worth noting for this clone: The sample has other DNA sequences that encode this CDR3 too. The genes are TRBV5-1 and TRBJ1-1, with 8 bases that match TRBD1. The CDR3 covers 13 residues. Germline V gene lookup returns CDR1 SGHRS and CDR2 YFSETQ. J was trimmed by 4 bases and V by 1 base; bases with no gene match: 0. The CDR3, as DNA: TGCGCCAGCAGCTTGACAGGGGGCACTGAAGCTTTCTTT. Its translation is CASSLTGGTEAFF.

This clone was observed a handful of times. The V call is TRBV5-6, the J call TRBJ2-3, with 9 bases matching TRBD1. The V segment lost 2 bases and the J segment 1 base; nucleotides outside the gene matches: 2. CDR1 is SGHDT, CDR2 YYEEEE, per germline. The CDR3 extends over 15 amino acids. In DNA form, the CDR3 reads TGTGCCAGCAGCTTTTGGACAGGGGGCACAGATACGCAGTATTTT. Protein product: CASSFWTGGTDTQYF.

The rearrangement links TRBV6-6 to TRBJ2-7, with 8 bases lining up with TRBD1. This CDR3 spans 14 amino acids. After removal of 2 bases from V and 3 bases from J, the junction contained 3 bases not matched to a gene. Per germline, CDR1 MNHNY and CDR2 SVGAGI (reference sequence). CDR3 in amino acids: CASSYPDRGYEQYF. The CDR3 DNA reads TGTGCCAGCAGTTACCCCGACAGGGGCTACGAGCAGTACTTC.

A remark on this clone: Other DNA sequences in the sample encode the same CDR3. The rearrangement uses TRBV30 and TRBJ1-2; D not resolved. V dropped 6 bases and J dropped 5 bases, with 19 bases sitting between them. CDR3 length equals 14 residues. From germline, CDR1 is GTSNPN and CDR2 SVGIG (reference sequence). CDR3 sequence: CACIGPGVRYGYTF. In nucleotides, the CDR3 is TGTGCCTGCATTGGCCCAGGTGTGAGATATGGCTACACCTTC.

The CDR3 sequence: CASTSAGPYEQYF. The CDR3 DNA reads as TGTGCCAGCACTTCGGCAGGTCCCTACGAGCAGTACTTC. V is TRBV7-9 and J is TRBJ2-7; D gene unclear. This CDR3 comprises 13 residues. Trimming left V 7 bases short and J 2 bases short, with 12 bases between. In germline, CDR1 is SEHNR, CDR2 FQNEAQ (reference sequence).